The clone carrying this TCR beta chain was picked up a small number of times. In the source study's methods: Estimation of nucleated cell counts relied on the amplification of reference gene primers. The assay was immunoSEQ multiplex PCR, and TCRdb's table has in-frame clones only and misses some. Clone size and V and J calls were adopted from that table, with D and trimming inferred from the DNA. The table includes 72,000 or so clones, 80% detected once. This sample is part of a study of blood T cell repertoires in COVID-19. Study information: Sources were T cells, B-cell-depleted T cells, or PBMCs; the material itself was cDNA or gDNA.

This clonotype was sampled from a man in his sixties or seventies who had recovered from COVID-19. Sequencing was carried out using peripheral blood.

The CDR3 region has the DNA TGTGCCAGCAGCTGGGGCCTTTGGGAAAGGCTGTTTTTT. Translated: CASSWGLWERLFF. The chain carries TRBV7-9 and TRBJ1-4, with D perhaps matching TRBD1 (5 bases). The CDR3 has 13 residues. From germline, CDR1 is SEHNR and CDR2 FQNEAQ (reference sequence). V lost 4 bases and J 14 bases, leaving 17 bases between the germline ends.